This T cell receptor (beta chain) is from a study of metastatic and nonmetastatic thyroid tumors. Concerning this clone itself: Its antigen is as yet unknown. Additional DNA sequences in this sample encode the identical CDR3.

TCRdb called clones again from the PCR reads with MiXCR. This sample has about 64,000 clones, with approximately 4.1% found just once. Trimming at V came to 4 bases and at J to 8 bases, leaving 6 bases not matched to a gene. This CDR3 region has 14 residues. Germline loops: CDR1 SGHRS, CDR2 YFSETQ. Among the patients, none had received any treatment before thyroid surgery. Study-level results: As reported, TCR beta diversity in blood and tumor was significantly higher in malignant thyroid tumors than in benign nodules.

The origin of this receptor is a female donor with papillary thyroid cancer or a benign thyroid nodule (not recorded which). Some clones in this sample may be carry-over from other donors' samples. Sequences were obtained from blood. The chain carries TRBV5-1 and TRBJ2-2; 9 bases align to TRBD1. The CDR3 sequence: CASSLTGQGGELFF. In DNA form, the CDR3 reads TGCGCCAGCAGCCTTACGGGACAGGGTGGGGAGCTGTTTTTT.